This T cell receptor (beta chain) was obtained from a study of human T cells and chemical hapten exposure. Notes on the study in general: Alopecia affecting every donor means their immune response may not match healthy people's.

The study's library attached unique molecular identifiers to single cDNA molecules. One entry per CDR3 protein, called by TCRdb with MiXCR from the RACE reads. The data contain 250,000 or so distinct CDR3 sequences, approximately 7.5% of them singletons. This clonotype appeared many times. Its antigen is not known. CDR3 length: 14 residues. The germline V gene encodes CDR1 MNHEY and CDR2 SVGEGT. Trimming shortened V by 6 bases and J by 7 bases, and 16 bases separated the two germline ends. As to time point: pre-sensitization, week 0. Treatment indicated: therapeutic diphenylcyclopropenone sensitization with weekly scalp DPC. Patch tests were applied only after blood draws.

The clonotype comes from a man between 18 and 35 years old with alopecia areata. Some clones in this sample may be carry-over from other donors' samples. The gene calls are TRBV6-2 or TRBV6-3 and TRBJ2-1; a weak D match, TRBD2 (6 bases). The starting material was whole blood, obtained in connection with sensitization to the hapten diphenylcyclopropenone (DPC). This chain's CDR3 is CASSQPTRNNEQFF. The CDR3 DNA sequence: TGTGCCAGCAGCCAACCGACTAGGAATAATGAGCAGTTCTTC.